The 19 T cell receptor beta chains below all came from one sample that was sequenced in a study of cytomegalovirus exposure and HLA in healthy donors. TCRdb's table, derived via immunoSEQ multiplex PCR, lists solely in-frame clones and lacks some. The sample consists of about 54,000 clones, approximately 89% of them appearing once. Material for sequencing was PBMCs. The receptors originated from a woman aged 18-29 years in good health and CMV-seropositive.

This chain uses TRBV7-9 with TRBJ1-1, with 7 positions matching TRBD1. In germline, CDR1 is SEHNR, CDR2 FQNEAQ (reference sequence). V shed 5 bases and J 8 bases; nucleotides not matched to a gene: 5. This CDR3 is 12 amino acids long. The CDR3 reads CASSLDRPEAFF. The CDR3, as DNA: TGTGCCAGCAGCCTGGACAGGCCCGAAGCTTTCTTT. Combining the CDR3 with reference TRBV7-9 and TRBJ1-1 gives the whole variable domain DTGVSQNPRHKITKRGQNVTFRCDPISEHNRLYWYRQTLGQGPEFLTYFQNEAQLEKSRLLSDRFSAERPKGSFSTLEIQRTEQGDSAMYLCASSLDRPEAFFGQGTRLTVV.

The rearrangement joins TRBV18 to TRBJ2-3; D remains ambiguous. This CDR3 has 14 amino acids. From germline, CDR1 is KGHSH and CDR2 LQKENI. Trimming took 3 bases from V and 1 from J, leaving 8 bases between them. The DNA of the CDR3 is TGTGCCAGCTCACCTATGGCGGGCACAGATACGCAGTATTTT. Encoded protein: CASSPMAGTDTQYF.

The V and J genes are TRBV5-1 and TRBJ2-3; D may be TRBD2 (5 bases). Trimming removed 6 bases at V and 1 base at J, with 6 bases between. Germline V gene sequence: CDR1 SGHRS, CDR2 YFSETQ. The CDR3 contains 12 residues. The CDR3 DNA follows: TGCGCCAGCAAAGCGGGCACAGATACGCAGTATTTT. As protein: CASKAGTDTQYF. Combining the CDR3 with reference TRBV5-1 and TRBJ2-3 gives the whole variable domain KAGVTQTPRYLIKTRGQQVTLSCSPISGHRSVSWYQQTPGQGLQFLFEYFSETQRNKGNFPGRFSGRQFSNSRSEMNVSTLELGDSALYLCASKAGTDTQYFGPGTRLTVL.

This chain joins TRBV6-5 and TRBJ2-7, with D possibly being TRBD1 (7 bases). Trimming stripped 5 bases from V and 6 bases from J, with 11 bases between. CDR1 MNHEY and CDR2 SVGAGI come from the germline V gene. CDR3 length: 12 amino acids. Here the CDR3 reads CASSRRDSEQYF. The CDR3 coding sequence is TGTGCCAGCAGTAGGCGGGACAGCGAGCAGTACTTC.

The chain couples TRBV5-1 to TRBJ2-5; D is ambiguous. Trimming left V 4 bases short and J 5 bases short, with 12 bases between. The CDR3 covers 13 residues. Germline V gene data show CDR1 as SGHRS and CDR2 as YFSETQ. The CDR3 nucleotides are TGCGCCAGCAGCGACGACTCTGAGGAGACCCAGTACTTC. The encoded protein is CASSDDSEETQYF.

The chain is built from TRBV5-6 and TRBJ2-7; D call uncertain. The CDR3 spans 11 residues. Trimming shortened V by 2 bases and J by 5 bases, and 5 bases separated the two germline ends. Germline V gene sequence: CDR1 SGHDT, CDR2 YYEEEE. CDR3 sequence: CASSLYNEQYF. The CDR3 coding sequence is TGTGCCAGCAGCTTATACAACGAGCAGTACTTC.

The chain links TRBV5-6 to TRBJ2-5, with D unclear. V was trimmed by 5 bases and J by 2 bases, leaving 4 bases between them. This CDR3 has 11 residues. Germline assignment: CDR1 SGHDT and CDR2 YYEEEE. The CDR3 loop reads CASSRQETQYF. CDR3 sequence (DNA): TGTGCCAGCAGTCGTCAAGAGACCCAGTACTTC.

The J gene is TRBJ2-5, the V gene TRBV2; 8 nucleotides agree with TRBD1. V lost 4 bases, J lost 2 bases, and 3 bases stayed unmatched. This CDR3 comprises 14 residues. Germline lookup yields CDR1 SNHLY and CDR2 FYNNEI. CDR3 residues: CASSGRTGQETQYF. The DNA for the CDR3 is TGTGCCAGCAGTGGGAGGACAGGGCAAGAGACCCAGTACTTC.

This clone was recorded once. The V call is TRBV4-2, the J call TRBJ1-1; D is possibly TRBD1 (6 bases). The V gene's germline CDR1 is LGHNA and CDR2 YNFKEQ. This CDR3 contains 13 residues. V lost 5 bases to trimming and J lost 1 base, with 8 bases between them. In nucleotides, the CDR3 is TGTGCCAGCAGCGGACAGCAGAACACTGAAGCTTTCTTT. Protein sequence: CASSGQQNTEAFF.

The chain carries TRBV7-9 and TRBJ2-5; 13 bases map to TRBD2. The CDR3 runs 17 residues. V shed 5 bases, J shed 0 bases, and the junction held 6 bases outside the gene matches. Germline assignment: CDR1 SEHNR and CDR2 FQNEAQ (reference sequence). CDR3 in DNA: TGTGCCAGCAGCCTGCCGACTAGCGGGGGGAACCAAGAGACCCAGTACTTC. Translation gives CASSLPTSGGNQETQYF. The whole variable domain, filled in from reference TRBV7-9 and TRBJ2-5, reads DTGVSQNPRHKITKRGQNVTFRCDPISEHNRLYWYRQTLGQGPEFLTYFQNEAQLEKSRLLSDRFSAERPKGSFSTLEIQRTEQGDSAMYLCASSLPTSGGNQETQYFGPGTRLLVL.

V and J are TRBV19 and TRBJ1-1; no clear D. V lost 5 bases to trimming and J lost 10 bases, with 11 bases between them. The CDR3 contains 11 residues. Germline assignment: CDR1 LNHDA and CDR2 SQIVND (reference sequence). The CDR3 is CASSADVPAFF. In DNA form, the CDR3 reads TGTGCCAGTAGTGCAGATGTTCCAGCTTTCTTT.

V and J are TRBV5-4 and TRBJ1-4; 7 bases agree with TRBD1. V lost 0 bases, J lost 3 bases, and 5 bases stayed unmatched. CDR3 size: 16 residues. Germline lookup yields CDR1 SGHNT and CDR2 YYREEE (reference sequence). The CDR3 nucleotides read TGTGCCAGCAGCTTGGAGGGGGCAGGACCTAATGAAAAACTGTTTTTT. Translation gives CASSLEGAGPNEKLFF.

This chain links TRBV9 with TRBJ2-1, with no clear D. The CDR3 sequence is 13 residues long. Germline assignment: CDR1 SGDLS and CDR2 YYNGEE. V lost 2 bases to trimming and J lost 3 bases, with 6 bases between them. The CDR3 protein is CASSVYGYNEQFF. The CDR3 DNA is TGTGCCAGCAGCGTGTACGGCTACAATGAGCAGTTCTTC.

V gene TRBV5-1 combines with J gene TRBJ2-7; TRBD1 is a possible D gene (6 bases). The CDR3 is 15 amino acids. Per the germline V gene, CDR1 is SGHRS and CDR2 is YFSETQ. Trimming cost V 0 bases and J 0 bases, with 10 bases left between them. As DNA, the CDR3 is TGCGCCAGCAGCTTGGTCAGGGGAAGCTCCTACGAGCAGTACTTC. This translates into CASSLVRGSSYEQYF.

The gene calls are TRBV6-6 and TRBJ1-3, with D possibly TRBD1 on 5 matching bases. The germline gives CDR1 MNHNY, CDR2 SVGAGI (reference sequence). This CDR3 region has 13 residues. Trimming took 10 bases from V and 0 from J, leaving 10 bases between them. This CDR3 is CATQGFSGNTIYF. The CDR3 nucleotides are TGTGCCACCCAGGGTTTCTCTGGAAACACCATATATTTT.

The V call is TRBV10-3, the J call TRBJ2-7; D unclear. The V end lost 2 bases, the J end lost 2 bases, and 7 bases lay between the germline ends. The CDR3 is 13 residues long. In germline, CDR1 is ENHRY, CDR2 SYGVKD. The CDR3 nucleotides are TGTGCCATCAGTGAGGATGGAGCCTACGAGCAGTACTTC. Residues: CAISEDGAYEQYF.

The genes are TRBV6-5 and TRBJ1-5, with a tentative D call TRBD1 (6 bases). Trimming took off 6 bases at V and 2 bases at J, with 11 bases between the two ends. CDR1 MNHEY and CDR2 SVGAGI come from the germline V gene. The CDR3 length is 14 residues. The chain's CDR3 is CASRDYRGNQPQHF. DNA of the CDR3: TGTGCCAGCAGGGATTACAGGGGCAATCAGCCCCAGCATTTT.

This chain connects TRBV28 to TRBJ2-1; 7 nucleotides align to TRBD2. CDR3 length equals 17 residues. Trimming cost V 5 bases and J 0 bases; bases outside gene matches: 10. Germline lookup yields CDR1 MDHEN and CDR2 SYDVKM. The CDR3 reads CASSTRMGGSSYNEQFF. CDR3 DNA: TGTGCCAGCAGTACTCGGATGGGGGGGAGCTCCTACAATGAGCAGTTCTTC. Using reference TRBV28 and TRBJ2-1 for the parts outside the CDR3, the full variable domain is DVKVTQSSRYLVKRTGEKVFLECVQDMDHENMFWYRQDPGLGLRLIYFSYDVKMKEKGDIPEGYSVSREKKERFSLILESASTNQTSMYLCASSTRMGGSSYNEQFFGPGTRLTVL.

V is TRBV9 and J is TRBJ2-2, with 9 bases fitting TRBD1. Germline V CDR1 and CDR2: SGDLS, YYNGEE. V trimming: 5 bases; J trimming: 6 bases; junction bases outside the gene matches: 5. CDR3 length: 14 residues. DNA of the CDR3: TGTGCCAGCAGGAGGGACAGGGCGGCCGGGGAGCTGTTTTTT. This gives the protein CASRRDRAAGELFF.